The clone carrying this TCR beta chain was seen a handful of times. Its target is not known. Distinct nucleotide sequences in the sample also encode this CDR3. Trimming removed 6 bases from V and 4 bases from J; junction bases left unmatched: 3. The germline V gene has CDR1 KGHSH and CDR2 LQKENI. The CDR3 loop spans 13 amino acids. The data belong to a study of beta chain features in type 1 diabetes. Study at large: Across the samples, 100 million to 130 million sorted cells were examined in total. Study-level points and caveats: The study found fewer insertions and more deletions at VDJ junctions in type 1 diabetes patients. Among all four CD4+ subsets, Type 1 diabetes patients had TCRB CDR3s that were moderately but significantly shorter.

TCRB transcripts that were expressed got sequenced, as all of the isolated RNA had been reverse transcribed. Profiled with immunoSEQ multiplex PCR; TCRdb holds only in-frame clones, not every one. The data contain about 250,000 clones, roughly 10% of them singletons. The chain carries TRBV18 and TRBJ2-1; 7 positions agree with TRBD1. This TCR was recovered from a man aged 25-45 years with type 1 diabetes. The specimen sequenced was naive CD4+ T cells from blood. The CDR3 bases are TGTGCCAGCTCGCTGGGACAGTACAATGAGCAGTTCTTC. It is translated as CASSLGQYNEQFF. The variable domain in full, completed from reference TRBV18 and TRBJ2-1, reads NAGVMQNPRHLVRRRGQEARLRCSPMKGHSHVYWYRQLPEEGLKFMVYLQKENIIDESGMPKERFSAEFPKEGPSILRIQQVVRGDSAAYFCASSLGQYNEQFFGPGTRLTVL.